Listed below are T cell receptor beta chains from one sample, sequenced in a study of blood T cell repertoires in COVID-19. Measured with immunoSEQ multiplex PCR; TCRdb has only the in-frame clones, and not every one. The top ten clones hold around 1.5% of a sample with 350,000 to 450,000 clones, roughly 90% of them seen once. Sequenced input: PBMCs or T cells enriched from blood (not recorded which). The receptors here all came from a woman under 30 who had been exposed to COVID-19. CDR3s include the opening cysteine and the closing phenylalanine or tryptophan.

J gene	V gene	CDR3 protein
TRBJ2-2	TRBV2	CASSPRVRGELFF
TRBJ1-2	TRBV7-8	CASSFRTVGYGYTF
TRBJ2-6	TRBV14	CASKGQGPPGANVLTF
TRBJ2-7	TRBV4-3	CASSQDMESYEQYF
TRBJ1-4	TRBV7-9	CASSLVEGFGEKLFF
TRBJ1-2	TRBV6-5	CASSPLSGYGYTF
TRBJ1-1	TRBV5-1	CASNRDTNMNTEAFF
TRBJ2-7	TRBV7-7	CASSRGLAGSYEQYF
TRBJ1-3	TRBV11-1	CASSLESGLSGNTIYF
TRBJ2-2	TRBV18	CASSISNTGELFF
TRBJ2-2	TRBV28	CASGTSVPFFTGELFF
TRBJ1-3	TRBV5-6	CASSLDGYGNTIYF
TRBJ2-5	TRBV7-2	CASSLYRGETQYF
TRBJ2-7	TRBV2	CASRHGGADYEQYF
TRBJ2-3	TRBV5-8	CASSLGEQGAIDTQYF
TRBJ1-2	TRBV28	CASIDRGFLGYTF
TRBJ1-5	TRBV7-2	CASSSPDREGQPQHF
TRBJ2-1	TRBV3-1/TRBV3-2	CASSPRAGGSYNEQFF
TRBJ2-3	TRBV2	CASSAQDTRTDTQYF
TRBJ1-2	TRBV14	CASSQGRAGYTF
TRBJ1-1	TRBV19	CATRDYTEAFF
TRBJ2-7	TRBV15	CATSREGSGRNPYEQYF
TRBJ2-1	TRBV7-2	CASSLGGQGIDNEQFF
TRBJ1-2	TRBV6-6	CASSPPGYGYTF
TRBJ1-1	TRBV10-3	CAISEGSFPEEAFF
TRBJ1-1	TRBV18	CASSPPMNTEAFF
TRBJ2-6	TRBV5-4	CASSLLQKSSGANVLTF
TRBJ1-1	TRBV13	CASRSANTEAFF
TRBJ1-2	TRBV19	CASRTRPTGVYGYTF
TRBJ1-6	TRBV28	CASSIKQGARNSPLHF
TRBJ2-1	TRBV12-5	CASGLAGQGIPPDSYNEQFF
TRBJ1-2	TRBV28	CASYANYGYTF
TRBJ2-2	TRBV7-2	CASRERDFTGELFF
TRBJ2-5	TRBV10-3	CAITSGGQSPGETQYF
TRBJ1-4	TRBV28	CASSLKGAELFF